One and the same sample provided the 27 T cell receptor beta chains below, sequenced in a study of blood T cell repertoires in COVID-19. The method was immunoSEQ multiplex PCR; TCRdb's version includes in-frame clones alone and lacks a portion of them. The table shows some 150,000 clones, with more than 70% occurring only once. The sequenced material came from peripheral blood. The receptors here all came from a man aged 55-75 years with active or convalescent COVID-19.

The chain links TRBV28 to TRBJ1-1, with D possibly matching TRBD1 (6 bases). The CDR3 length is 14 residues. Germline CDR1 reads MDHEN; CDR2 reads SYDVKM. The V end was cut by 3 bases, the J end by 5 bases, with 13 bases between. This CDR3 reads CASSFGFRGTEAFF. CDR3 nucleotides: TGTGCCAGCAGTTTCGGTTTTAGGGGGACTGAAGCTTTCTTT. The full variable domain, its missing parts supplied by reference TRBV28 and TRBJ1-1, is DVKVTQSSRYLVKRTGEKVFLECVQDMDHENMFWYRQDPGLGLRLIYFSYDVKMKEKGDIPEGYSVSREKKERFSLILESASTNQTSMYLCASSFGFRGTEAFFGQGTRLTVV.

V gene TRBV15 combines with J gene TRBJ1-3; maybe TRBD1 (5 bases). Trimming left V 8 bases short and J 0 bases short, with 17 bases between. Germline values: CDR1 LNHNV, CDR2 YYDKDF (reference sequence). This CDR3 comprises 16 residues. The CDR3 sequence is CATGQGVGFSGNTIYF. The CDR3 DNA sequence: TGTGCCACCGGCCAAGGGGTTGGCTTCTCTGGAAACACCATATATTTT.

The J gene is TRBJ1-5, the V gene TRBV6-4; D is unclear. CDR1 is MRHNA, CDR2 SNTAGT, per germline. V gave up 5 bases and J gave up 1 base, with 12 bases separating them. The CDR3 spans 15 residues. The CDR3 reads CASSPRHGSNQPQHF. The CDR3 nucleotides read TGTGCCAGCAGTCCACGCCATGGCAGCAATCAGCCCCAGCATTTT.

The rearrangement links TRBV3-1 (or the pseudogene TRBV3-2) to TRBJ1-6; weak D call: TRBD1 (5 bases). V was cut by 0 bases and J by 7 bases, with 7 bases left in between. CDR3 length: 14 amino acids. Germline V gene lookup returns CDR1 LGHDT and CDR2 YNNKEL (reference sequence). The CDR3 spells CASSQETVNSPLHF. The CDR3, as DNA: TGTGCCAGCAGCCAAGAGACAGTAAATTCACCCCTCCACTTT.

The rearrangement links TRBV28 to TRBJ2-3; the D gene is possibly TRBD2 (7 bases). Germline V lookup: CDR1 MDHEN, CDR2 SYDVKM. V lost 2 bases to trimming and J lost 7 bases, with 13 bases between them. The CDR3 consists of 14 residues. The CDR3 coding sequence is TGTGCCAGCAGTTTAGCGGGGGCGCAAAATACGCAGTATTTT. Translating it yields CASSLAGAQNTQYF.

The CDR3 reads CATSRDLGQAPYEQYF. The CDR3 DNA reads TGTGCCACCAGCAGAGATCTGGGACAGGCCCCCTACGAGCAGTACTTC. The V gene is TRBV15, the J gene TRBJ2-7; 8 positions agree with TRBD1. Per germline, CDR1 LNHNV and CDR2 YYDKDF (reference sequence). The ends lost 0 bases at V and 2 bases at J; junction bases unmatched: 6. This CDR3 is 16 amino acids long.

Here the CDR3 reads CASSQVGTGSGEQYF. The CDR3 bases are TGTGCCAGCAGCCAAGTCGGGACAGGGTCGGGGGAGCAGTACTTC. This chain links TRBV3-1 (or the pseudogene TRBV3-2) with TRBJ2-7, with 9 bases fitting TRBD1. In germline, CDR1 is LGHDT, CDR2 YNNKEL (reference sequence). Germline trimming cut 1 base from V and 7 bases from J; bases unmatched to any gene: 8. The CDR3 has 15 amino acids.

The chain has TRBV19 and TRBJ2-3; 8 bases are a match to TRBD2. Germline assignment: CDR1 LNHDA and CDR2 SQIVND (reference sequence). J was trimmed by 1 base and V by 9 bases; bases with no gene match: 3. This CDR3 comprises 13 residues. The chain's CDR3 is CASRGGGTDTQYF. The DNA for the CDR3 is TGTGCCAGCCGGGGGGGCGGCACAGATACGCAGTATTTT.

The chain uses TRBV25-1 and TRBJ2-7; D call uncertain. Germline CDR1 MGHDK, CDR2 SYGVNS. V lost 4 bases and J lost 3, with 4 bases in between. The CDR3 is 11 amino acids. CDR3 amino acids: CASSVSYEQYF. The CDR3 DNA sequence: TGTGCCAGCAGTGTCAGCTACGAGCAGTACTTC.

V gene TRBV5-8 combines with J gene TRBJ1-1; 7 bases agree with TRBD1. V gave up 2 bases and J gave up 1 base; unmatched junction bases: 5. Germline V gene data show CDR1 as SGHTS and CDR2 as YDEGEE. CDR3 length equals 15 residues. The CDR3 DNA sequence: TGTGCCAGCAGCTTCTCGGGACAGCCGAACACTGAAGCTTTCTTT. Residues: CASSFSGQPNTEAFF.

The CDR3 sequence: CATHGRNEQFF. CDR3 nucleotides: TGTGCCACTCACGGGAGGAATGAGCAGTTCTTC. This chain uses TRBV25-1 with TRBJ2-1; 7 nucleotides agree with TRBD2. Germline values: CDR1 MGHDK, CDR2 SYGVNS. The CDR3 totals 11 residues. V lost 10 bases and J lost 7; bases outside the gene matches: 4. The full variable domain, its missing parts supplied by reference TRBV25-1 and TRBJ2-1, is EADIYQTPRYLVIGTGKKITLECSQTMGHDKMYWYQQDPGMELHLIHYSYGVNSTEKGDLSSESTVSRIRTEHFPLTLESARPSHTSQYLCATHGRNEQFFGPGTRLTVL.

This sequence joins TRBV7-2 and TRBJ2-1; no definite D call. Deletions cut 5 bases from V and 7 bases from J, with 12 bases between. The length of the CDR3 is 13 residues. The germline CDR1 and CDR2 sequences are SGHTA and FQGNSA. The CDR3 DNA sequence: TGTGCCAGCAGCAGCACGAGCGAGAATGAGCAGTTCTTC. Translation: CASSSTSENEQFF.

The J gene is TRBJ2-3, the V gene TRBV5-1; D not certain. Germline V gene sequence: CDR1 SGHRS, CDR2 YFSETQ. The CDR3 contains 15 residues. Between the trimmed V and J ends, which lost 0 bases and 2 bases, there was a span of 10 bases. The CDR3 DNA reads TGCGCCAGCAGCTTGGAGCGCAAGAACACAGATACGCAGTATTTT. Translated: CASSLERKNTDTQYF.

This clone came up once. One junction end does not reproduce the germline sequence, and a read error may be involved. CDR3 DNA sequence: TGTGCCAGCAGGGAAGCGGGAGGGTCAGATACGCAGTATTTT. This codes for CASREAGGSDTQYF. V and J are TRBV6-1 and TRBJ2-3; the match to TRBD2 covers 10 bases. CDR3 length: 14 amino acids. Germline CDR1 reads MNHNS; CDR2 reads SASEGT.

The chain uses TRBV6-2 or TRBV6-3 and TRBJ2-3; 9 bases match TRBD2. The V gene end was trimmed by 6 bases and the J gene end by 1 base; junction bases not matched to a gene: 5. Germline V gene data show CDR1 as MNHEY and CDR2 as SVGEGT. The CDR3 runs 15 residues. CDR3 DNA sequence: TGTGCCAGCAGCCTACTAGCGGGCGGCACAGATACGCAGTATTTT. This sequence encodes CASSLLAGGTDTQYF.

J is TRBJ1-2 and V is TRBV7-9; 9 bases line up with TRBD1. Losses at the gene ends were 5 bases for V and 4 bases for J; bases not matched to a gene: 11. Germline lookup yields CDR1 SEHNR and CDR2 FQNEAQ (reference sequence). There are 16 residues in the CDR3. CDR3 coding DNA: TGTGCCAGCAGCCCTCGGGGACAGGGAGGGGGCTATGGCTACACCTTC. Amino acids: CASSPRGQGGGYGYTF.

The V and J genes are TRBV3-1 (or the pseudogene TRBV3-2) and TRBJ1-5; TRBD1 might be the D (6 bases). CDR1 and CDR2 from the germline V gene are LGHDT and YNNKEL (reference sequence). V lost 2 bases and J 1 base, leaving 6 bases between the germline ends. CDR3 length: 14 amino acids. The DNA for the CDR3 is TGTGCCAGCAGCCAAAGGGGGAGCAATCAGCCCCAGCATTTT. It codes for CASSQRGSNQPQHF.

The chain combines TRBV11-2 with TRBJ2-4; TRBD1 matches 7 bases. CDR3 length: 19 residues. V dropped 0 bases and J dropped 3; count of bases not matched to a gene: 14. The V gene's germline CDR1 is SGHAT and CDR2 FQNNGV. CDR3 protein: CASSLEGRATGDNKNIQYF. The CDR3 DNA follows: TGTGCCAGCAGCTTAGAGGGTAGAGCAACAGGGGATAACAAAAACATTCAGTACTTC.

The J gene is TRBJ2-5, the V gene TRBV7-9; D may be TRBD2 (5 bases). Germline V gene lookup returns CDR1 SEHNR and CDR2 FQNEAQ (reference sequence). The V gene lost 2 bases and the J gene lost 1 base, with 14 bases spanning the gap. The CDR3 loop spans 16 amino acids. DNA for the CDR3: TGTGCCAGCAGCTTATATGAGGGAGAATCCCAAGAGACCCAGTACTTC. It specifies CASSLYEGESQETQYF.

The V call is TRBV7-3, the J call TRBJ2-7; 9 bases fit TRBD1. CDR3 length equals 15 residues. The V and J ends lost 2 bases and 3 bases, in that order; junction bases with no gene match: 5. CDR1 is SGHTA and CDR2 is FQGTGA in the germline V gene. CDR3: CASSLGATGGYEQYF. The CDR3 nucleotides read TGTGCCAGCAGCTTAGGCGCGACAGGGGGCTACGAGCAGTACTTC.

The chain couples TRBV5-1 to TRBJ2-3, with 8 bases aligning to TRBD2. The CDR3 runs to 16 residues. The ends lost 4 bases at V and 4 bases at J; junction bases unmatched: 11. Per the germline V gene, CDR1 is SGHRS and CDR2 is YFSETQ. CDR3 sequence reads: CASSPEGTRAADTQYF. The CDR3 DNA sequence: TGCGCCAGCAGCCCGGAGGGGACTAGGGCGGCAGATACGCAGTATTTT. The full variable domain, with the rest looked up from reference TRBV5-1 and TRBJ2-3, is KAGVTQTPRYLIKTRGQQVTLSCSPISGHRSVSWYQQTPGQGLQFLFEYFSETQRNKGNFPGRFSGRQFSNSRSEMNVSTLELGDSALYLCASSPEGTRAADTQYFGPGTRLTVL.

This chain's CDR3 is CASTPYEGGEQFF. In DNA, the CDR3 is TGTGCCAGCACCCCTTACGAAGGGGGTGAGCAGTTCTTC. This chain links TRBV27 with TRBJ2-1, with D perhaps TRBD1 (6 bases). The V gene's germline CDR1 is MNHEY and CDR2 SMNVEV (reference sequence). The CDR3 loop spans 13 amino acids. The germline V and J ends were trimmed by 7 bases and 9 bases, with 16 bases remaining between them.

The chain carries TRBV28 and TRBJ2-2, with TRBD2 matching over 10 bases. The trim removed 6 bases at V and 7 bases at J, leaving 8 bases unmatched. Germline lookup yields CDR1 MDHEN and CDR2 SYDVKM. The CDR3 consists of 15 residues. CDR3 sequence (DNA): TGTGCCAGCAGACGTGGAAGCGGGAGGGTCGGGGAGCTGTTTTTT. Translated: CASRRGSGRVGELFF. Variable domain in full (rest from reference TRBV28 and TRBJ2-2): DVKVTQSSRYLVKRTGEKVFLECVQDMDHENMFWYRQDPGLGLRLIYFSYDVKMKEKGDIPEGYSVSREKKERFSLILESASTNQTSMYLCASRRGSGRVGELFFGEGSRLTVL.

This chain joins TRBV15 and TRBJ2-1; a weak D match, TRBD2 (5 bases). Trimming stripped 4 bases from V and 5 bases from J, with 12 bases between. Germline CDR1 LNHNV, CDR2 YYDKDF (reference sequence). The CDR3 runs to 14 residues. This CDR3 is CATSKKDSHNEQFF. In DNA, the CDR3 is TGTGCCACCAGCAAGAAGGACTCACACAATGAGCAGTTCTTC.

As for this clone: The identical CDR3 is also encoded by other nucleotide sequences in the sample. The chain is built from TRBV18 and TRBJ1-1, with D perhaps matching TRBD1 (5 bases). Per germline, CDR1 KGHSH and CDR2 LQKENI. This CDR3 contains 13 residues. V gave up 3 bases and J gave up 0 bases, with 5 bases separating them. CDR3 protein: CASSPRVNTEAFF. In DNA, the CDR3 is TGTGCCAGCTCACCCAGGGTGAACACTGAAGCTTTCTTT.

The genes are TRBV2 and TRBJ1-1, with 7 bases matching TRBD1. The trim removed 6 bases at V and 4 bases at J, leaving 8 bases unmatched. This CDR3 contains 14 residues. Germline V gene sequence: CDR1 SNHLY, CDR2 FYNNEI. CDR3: CASSGHRGGTEAFF. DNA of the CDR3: TGTGCCAGCAGCGGGCACAGGGGCGGCACTGAAGCTTTCTTT.

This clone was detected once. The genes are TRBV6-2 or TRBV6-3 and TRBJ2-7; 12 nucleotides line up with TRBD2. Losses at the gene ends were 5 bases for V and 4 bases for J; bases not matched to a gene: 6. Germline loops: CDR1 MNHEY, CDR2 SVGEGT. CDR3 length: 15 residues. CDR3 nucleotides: TGTGCCAGCAGTAGACTAGCGGGAGATAAATACGAGCAGTACTTC. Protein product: CASSRLAGDKYEQYF.